This T cell receptor beta chain comes out of a study of post-analysis software for immune sequencing data. Study-level findings and limits: Compared with controls, patients showed significantly lower normalized Chao1 diversity. Samples prepared in the same batch strongly co-clustered by F measure. The study found TRBV5-6, TRBV5-1 and TRBV20-1 among 5 or 6 TRBV segments more frequent in patients than controls.

cDNA libraries of TCR beta carried unique molecular identifiers. Input populations of 1 to 10 million T cells gave rise to approximately 480,000 cDNA molecules. TCRdb ran MiXCR on the PCR reads and lists one entry per CDR3 protein. The table shows approximately 690,000 distinct CDR3 sequences, with 59% occurring only once. Only a few counts were recorded for this clonotype. Antigen: not known. Germline loops: CDR1 MNHNY, CDR2 SVGAGI (reference sequence). Trimming took 3 bases from V and 6 from J; bases not matched to a gene: 9. CDR3 size: 15 residues. This TCR was recovered from a girl aged 2 to 10 with multiple sclerosis. The chain combines TRBV6-6 with TRBJ2-7; 9 nucleotides align to TRBD2. Sequencing was performed on blood. CDR3 region: CASSYGGGAASEQYF. The CDR3 nucleotides are TGTGCCAGCAGTTATGGCGGGGGGGCCGCAAGCGAGCAGTACTTC.